The TCR beta chain described here comes from a study of blood T cell repertoires in COVID-19. The overall study: Donors in the United States, Italy and Spain gave samples during acute or convalescent COVID-19. PBMCs, B-cell-depleted T cells, or T cells provided the cDNA or gDNA that made up the material.

In the authors' workflow: Amplified reference gene primers provided the basis for estimating nucleated cell counts. Here immunoSEQ multiplex PCR was the method, and the copy in TCRdb shows in-frame clones only, minus some. The V and J calls and the clone size are those of that table, but D and trimming were determined from the DNA. The profile shows 180,000 or so clones, roughly 90% of them singletons. CDR3 length: 17 amino acids. Germline V CDR1 and CDR2: SGHTA, FQGTGA. Trimming left V 1 base short and J 3 bases short, with 15 bases between. The chain joins TRBV7-3 to TRBJ2-2; D possibly corresponds to TRBD1 (5 bases). Sequenced: peripheral blood. The receptor was derived from a woman between 50 and 59 years old with acute or convalescent COVID-19. CDR3 protein: CASSLNVGRPDTGELFF. CDR3 DNA: TGTGCCAGCAGCTTAAATGTGGGGCGCCCCGACACCGGGGAGCTGTTTTTT. Full variable domain (rest looked up from reference TRBV7-3 and TRBJ2-2): GAGVSQTPSNKVTEKGKYVELRCDPISGHTALYWYRQSLGQGPEFLIYFQGTGAADDSGLPNDRFFAVRPEGSVSTLKIQRTERGDSAVYLCASSLNVGRPDTGELFFGEGSRLTVL.